The clone carrying this T cell receptor beta chain was detected once. These data come from a study of technical replicates of blood from several donors. Using immunoSEQ multiplex PCR, the repertoire was profiled, and TCRdb retains in-frame clones only, with some absent. This sample has over 60,000 clones, with roughly 91% found just once. This CDR3 is built from 14 residues. CDR1 SEHNR and CDR2 FQNEAQ come from the germline V gene (reference sequence). Trimming took off 4 bases at V and 0 bases at J, with 9 bases between the two ends. The source is a human donor in good health. Some clones in this sample may be carry-over from other donors' samples. The sequenced sample consisted of PBMCs. This chain links TRBV7-9 with TRBJ1-1, with unresolved D. DNA of the CDR3: TGTGCCAGCAGCTCAACTACGGTGAACACTGAAGCTTTCTTT. Protein product: CASSSTTVNTEAFF.